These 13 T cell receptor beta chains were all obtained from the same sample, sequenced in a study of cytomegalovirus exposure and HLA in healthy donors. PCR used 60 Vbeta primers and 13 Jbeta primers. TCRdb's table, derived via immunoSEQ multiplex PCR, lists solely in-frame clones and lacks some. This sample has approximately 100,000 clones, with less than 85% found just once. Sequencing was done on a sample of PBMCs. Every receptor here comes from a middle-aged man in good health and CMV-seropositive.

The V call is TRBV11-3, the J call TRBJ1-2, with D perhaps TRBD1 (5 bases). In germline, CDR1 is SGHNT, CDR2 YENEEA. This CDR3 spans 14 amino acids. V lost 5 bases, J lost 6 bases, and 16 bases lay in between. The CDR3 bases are TGTGCCAGCAGCCAAAAACAGGTTACTAATGGCTACACCTTC. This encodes CASSQKQVTNGYTF.

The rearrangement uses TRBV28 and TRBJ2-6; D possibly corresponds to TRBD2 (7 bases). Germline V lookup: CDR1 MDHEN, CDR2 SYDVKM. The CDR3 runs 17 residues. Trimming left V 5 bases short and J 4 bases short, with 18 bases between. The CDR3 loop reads CASSPRGGAIGANVLTF. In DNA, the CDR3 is TGTGCCAGCAGTCCCCGAGGGGGGGCGATCGGGGCCAACGTCCTGACTTTC.

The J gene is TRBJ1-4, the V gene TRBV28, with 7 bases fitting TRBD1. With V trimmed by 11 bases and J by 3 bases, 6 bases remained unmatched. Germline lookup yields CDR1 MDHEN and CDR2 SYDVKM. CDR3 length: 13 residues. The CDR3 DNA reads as TGTGCCTCCCATCAGGGGGCTAATGAAAAACTGTTTTTT. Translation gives CASHQGANEKLFF. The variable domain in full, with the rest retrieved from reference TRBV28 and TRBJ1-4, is DVKVTQSSRYLVKRTGEKVFLECVQDMDHENMFWYRQDPGLGLRLIYFSYDVKMKEKGDIPEGYSVSREKKERFSLILESASTNQTSMYLCASHQGANEKLFFGSGTQLSVL.

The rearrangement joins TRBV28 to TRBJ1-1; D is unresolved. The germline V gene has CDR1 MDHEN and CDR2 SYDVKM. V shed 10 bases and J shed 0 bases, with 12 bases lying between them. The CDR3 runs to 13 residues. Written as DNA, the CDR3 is TGTGCCACCCATATCCGGGTGAACACTGAAGCTTTCTTT. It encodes CATHIRVNTEAFF.

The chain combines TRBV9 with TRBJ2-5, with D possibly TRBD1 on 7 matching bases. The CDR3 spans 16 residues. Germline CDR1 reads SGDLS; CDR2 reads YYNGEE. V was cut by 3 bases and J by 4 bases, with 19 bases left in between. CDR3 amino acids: CASSALQGVGGETQYF. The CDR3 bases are TGTGCCAGCAGCGCTCTTCAGGGGGTGGGAGGAGAGACCCAGTACTTC.

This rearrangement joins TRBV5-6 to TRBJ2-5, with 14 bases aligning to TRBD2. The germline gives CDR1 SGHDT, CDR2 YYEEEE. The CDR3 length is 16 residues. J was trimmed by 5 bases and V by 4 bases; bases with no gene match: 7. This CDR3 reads CASSQRGTSGSETQYF. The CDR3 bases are TGTGCCAGCAGCCAACGAGGGACTAGCGGGAGTGAGACCCAGTACTTC.

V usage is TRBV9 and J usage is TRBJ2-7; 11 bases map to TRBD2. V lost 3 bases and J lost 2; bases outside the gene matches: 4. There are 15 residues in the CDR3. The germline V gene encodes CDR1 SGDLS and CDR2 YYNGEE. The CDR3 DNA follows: TGTGCCAGCAGCGCGGGACTAGCGGAGACCTACGAGCAGTACTTC. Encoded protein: CASSAGLAETYEQYF.

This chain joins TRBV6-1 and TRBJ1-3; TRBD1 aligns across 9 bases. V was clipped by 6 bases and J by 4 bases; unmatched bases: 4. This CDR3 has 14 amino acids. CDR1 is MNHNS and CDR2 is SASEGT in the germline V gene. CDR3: CASRRDREGNTIYF. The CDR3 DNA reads TGTGCCAGCAGGAGGGACAGGGAGGGAAACACCATATATTTT.

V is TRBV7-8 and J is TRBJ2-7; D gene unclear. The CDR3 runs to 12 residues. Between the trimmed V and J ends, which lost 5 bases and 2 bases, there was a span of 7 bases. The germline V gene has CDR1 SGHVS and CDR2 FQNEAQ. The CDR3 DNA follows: TGTGCCAGCAGCCTATCTACCTACGAGCAGTACTTC. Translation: CASSLSTYEQYF.

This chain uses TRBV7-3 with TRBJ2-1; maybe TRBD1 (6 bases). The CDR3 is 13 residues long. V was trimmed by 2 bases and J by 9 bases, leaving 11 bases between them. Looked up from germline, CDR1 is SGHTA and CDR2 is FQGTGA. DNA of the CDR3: TGTGCCAGCAGCTTAGCGCTCAGGGGTGAGCAGTTCTTC. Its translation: CASSLALRGEQFF.

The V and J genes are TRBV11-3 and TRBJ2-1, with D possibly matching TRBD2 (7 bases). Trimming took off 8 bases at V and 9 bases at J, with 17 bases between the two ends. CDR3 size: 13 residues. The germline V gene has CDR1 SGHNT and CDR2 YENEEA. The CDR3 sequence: CASRPGGGGEQFF. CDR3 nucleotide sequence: TGTGCCAGCCGCCCTGGCGGGGGCGGTGAGCAGTTCTTC.

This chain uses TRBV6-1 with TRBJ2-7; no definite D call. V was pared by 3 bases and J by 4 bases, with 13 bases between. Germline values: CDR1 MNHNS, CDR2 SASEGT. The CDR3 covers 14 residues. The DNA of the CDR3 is TGTGCCAGCAGTGATTACAGTCGATCTTACGAGCAGTACTTC. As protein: CASSDYSRSYEQYF.

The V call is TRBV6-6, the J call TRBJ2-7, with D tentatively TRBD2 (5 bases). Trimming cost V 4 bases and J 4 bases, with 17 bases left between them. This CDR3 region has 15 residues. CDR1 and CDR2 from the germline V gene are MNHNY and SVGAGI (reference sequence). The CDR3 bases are TGTGCCAGCAGTTCCCAAGAGGGAGCGGCATACGAGCAGTACTTC. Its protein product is CASSSQEGAAYEQYF.